The 9 T cell receptor beta chains reported below all come from one sample, sequenced in a study of graft-versus-host responses after intestinal transplantation (dated by TCRdb to the early 2020s). Receptors were amplified or captured by the immunoSEQ multiplex PCR assay. TCRdb took over this immuneACCESS table, retaining in-frame rearrangements with V and J assigned. Such tables are incomplete; in checked studies, under half of the missing clones stem from an unresolved V gene, and the remainder is unexplained. The sample contains roughly 120,000 clones, approximately 95% of them found a single time. The ten largest make up 2.5% to 3.5% of the sample. Taken with the paper, the label for time point translates to: cells obtained before transplantation from donor or recipient. Which antigens these TCRs recognize remains unknown. The sequences come from unstimulated CD8+ T cells sorted from spleen or lymph node cells, collected before intestinal transplant. The receptors shown here come from a human donor who received an intestinal transplant.

The chain employs TRBV5-5 and TRBJ2-5, with a weak D call TRBD1 (5 bases). The CDR3 is 16 amino acids. Germline V gene lookup returns CDR1 SGHKS and CDR2 YYEKEE (reference sequence). The V and J ends lost 3 bases and 5 bases respectively, with 20 bases between them. CDR3 amino acids: CASSSDIRASEETQYF. CDR3 coding DNA: TGTGCCAGCAGCTCAGATATCAGGGCTTCGGAGGAGACCCAGTACTTC.

J is TRBJ1-5 and V is TRBV7-6; tentative D call: TRBD1 (6 bases). The CDR3 length is 15 residues. Germline V gene lookup returns CDR1 SGHVS and CDR2 FNYEAQ. Trimming removed 4 bases from V and 3 bases from J, with 13 bases in between. CDR3 DNA sequence: TGTGCCAGCAGCTCCGAAGGGGGGTTCAATCAGCCCCAGCATTTT. It codes for CASSSEGGFNQPQHF. Filled out from reference TRBV7-6 and TRBJ1-5, the complete variable domain reads GAGVSQSPRYKVTKRGQDVALRCDPISGHVSLYWYRQALGQGPEFLTYFNYEAQQDKSGLPNDRFSAERPEGSISTLTIQRTEQRDSAMYRCASSSEGGFNQPQHFGDGTRLSIL.

This clone was picked up one time. J is TRBJ2-5 and V is TRBV19, with 10 bases fitting TRBD1. The DNA end lines up better with TRBJ2-7; the J call may be wrong. CDR3 length equals 15 residues. The germline V gene has CDR1 LNHDA and CDR2 SQIVND (reference sequence). Here the CDR3 reads CASSDWDRGAHEQYF. For the CDR3, the DNA is TGTGCCAGTTCCGACTGGGACAGGGGAGCCCACGAGCAGTACTTC.

This rearrangement joins TRBV28 to TRBJ1-5; D perhaps matches TRBD1 (6 bases). This CDR3 comprises 13 residues. V lost 5 bases and J 11 bases, leaving 16 bases between the germline ends. Germline V gene lookup returns CDR1 MDHEN and CDR2 SYDVKM. The CDR3 reads CASSLTGLRTQHF. The CDR3 coding sequence is TGTGCCAGCAGTCTAACAGGGTTAAGGACCCAGCATTTT.

The rearrangement uses TRBV28 and TRBJ2-1; perhaps TRBD1 as D (5 bases). Looked up from germline, CDR1 is MDHEN and CDR2 is SYDVKM. This CDR3 is 13 amino acids long. V lost 3 bases, J lost 9 bases, and 12 bases lay in between. The CDR3 coding sequence is TGTGCCAGCAGTTTCGTCAGGGCTGTTGAGCAGTTCTTC. Translation: CASSFVRAVEQFF.

The chain employs TRBV27 and TRBJ2-1; the match to TRBD2 covers 10 bases. The junction had 4 bases not matched to a gene; V was cut back by 8 bases and J by 6 bases. The CDR3 sequence is 13 residues long. Germline V gives CDR1 MNHEY, CDR2 SMNVEV (reference sequence). DNA for the CDR3: TGTGCCAGCGGTCTAGCGGGGGTCAATGAGCAGTTCTTC. Translation: CASGLAGVNEQFF.

This chain links TRBV4-1 with TRBJ2-7, with D unclear. The CDR3 length is 13 residues. V lost 2 bases and J 7 bases, leaving 12 bases between the germline ends. The germline CDR1 and CDR2 sequences are MGHRA and YSYEKL. The CDR3 nucleotides are TGCGCCAGCAGCCAACAGAAAACACGGGAGCAGTACTTC. It yields the protein CASSQQKTREQYF.

The gene calls are TRBV30 and TRBJ2-7, with TRBD2 matching over 8 bases. V lost 1 base and J lost 0; bases outside the gene matches: 5. CDR1 is GTSNPN, CDR2 SVGIG, per germline (reference sequence). The CDR3 has 15 amino acids. CDR3 region: CAWSARGGFSYEQYF. CDR3 nucleotide sequence: TGTGCCTGGAGTGCGCGCGGGGGGTTCTCCTACGAGCAGTACTTC.

The V call is TRBV4-1, the J call TRBJ2-7; D possibly corresponds to TRBD2 (6 bases). CDR1 is MGHRA, CDR2 YSYEKL, per germline. V was shortened by 3 bases and J by 3 bases, with 12 bases between the two germline ends. The CDR3 runs to 14 residues. CDR3 nucleotide sequence: TGCGCCAGCAGCCACCAGGGAGGAGGCTACGAGCAGTACTTC. Translated: CASSHQGGGYEQYF.